This entry is about one T cell receptor beta chain. This specimen comes from a study of cytomegalovirus exposure and HLA in healthy donors. PCR employed 60 Vbeta and 13 Jbeta primers. Sequencing used immunoSEQ multiplex PCR; TCRdb keeps in-frame clones, though not all of them. The sample records 100,000 to 150,000 clones, 74% being singletons. Germline CDR1 MNHNS, CDR2 SASEGT. The CDR3 is made up of 15 amino acids. The V gene lost 10 bases and the J gene lost 2 bases, with 21 bases spanning the gap. The V gene is TRBV6-1, the J gene TRBJ2-7; the D gene is possibly TRBD2 (5 bases). The specimen sequenced was PBMCs. This clonotype was sampled from a woman aged 45-60 years in good health and CMV-seropositive. CDR3 loop: CATLEPGVVTYEQYF. In DNA, the CDR3 is TGTGCCACCCTGGAACCCGGGGTGGTAACCTACGAGCAGTACTTC.